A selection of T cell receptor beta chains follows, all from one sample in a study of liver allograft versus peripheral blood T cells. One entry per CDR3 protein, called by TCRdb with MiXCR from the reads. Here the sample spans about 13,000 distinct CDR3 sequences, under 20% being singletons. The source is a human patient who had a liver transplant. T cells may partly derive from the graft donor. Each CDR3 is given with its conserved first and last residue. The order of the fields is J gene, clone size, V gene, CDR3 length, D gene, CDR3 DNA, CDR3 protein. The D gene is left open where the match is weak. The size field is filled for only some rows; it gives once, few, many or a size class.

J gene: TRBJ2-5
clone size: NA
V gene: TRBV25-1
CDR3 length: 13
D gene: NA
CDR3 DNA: TGTGCCAGCAGTGACGGACAGAGGGAGACCCAGTACTTC
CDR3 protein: CASSDGQRETQYF

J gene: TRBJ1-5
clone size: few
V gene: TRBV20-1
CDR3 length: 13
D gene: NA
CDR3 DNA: TGCAGTGCTACTGGACAGTACAATCAGCCCCAGCATTTT
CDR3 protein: CSATGQYNQPQHF

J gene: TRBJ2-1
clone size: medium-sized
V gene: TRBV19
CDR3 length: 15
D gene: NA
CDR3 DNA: TGTGCCAGTAGAACCTCGGCCTCCTGGGCCAATGAGCAGTTCTTC
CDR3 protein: CASRTSASWANEQFF

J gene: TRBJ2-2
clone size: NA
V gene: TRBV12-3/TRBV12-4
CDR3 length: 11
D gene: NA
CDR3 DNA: TGTGCCAGCAGGAGACGGACGGAGCTGTTTTTT
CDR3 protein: CASRRRTELFF

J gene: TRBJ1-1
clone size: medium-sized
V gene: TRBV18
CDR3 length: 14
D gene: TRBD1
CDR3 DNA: TGTGCCAGCTCGCGGGACAGCATGAACACTGAAGCTTTCTTT
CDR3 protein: CASSRDSMNTEAFF

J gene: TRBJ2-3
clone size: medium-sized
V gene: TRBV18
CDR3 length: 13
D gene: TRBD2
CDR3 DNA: TGTGCCAGCTCAAGGACTAGCGGTGACACGCAGTATTTT
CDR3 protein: CASSRTSGDTQYF

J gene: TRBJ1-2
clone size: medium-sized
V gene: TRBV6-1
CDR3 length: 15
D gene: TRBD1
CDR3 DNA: TGTGCCAGCATTGAAGGACAGGGGTTGGACTATGGCTACACCTTC
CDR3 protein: CASIEGQGLDYGYTF

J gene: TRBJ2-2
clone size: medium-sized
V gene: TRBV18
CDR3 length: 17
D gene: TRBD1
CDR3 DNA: TGTGCCAGCTCACCCTCCGGGACAGGGGGTTACACCGGGGAGCTGTTTTTT
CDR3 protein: CASSPSGTGGYTGELFF

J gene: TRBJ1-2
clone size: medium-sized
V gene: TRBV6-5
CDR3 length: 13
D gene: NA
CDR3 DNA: TGTGCCAGCAGTTACGGGAATGGCTATGGCTACACCTTC
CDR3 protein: CASSYGNGYGYTF

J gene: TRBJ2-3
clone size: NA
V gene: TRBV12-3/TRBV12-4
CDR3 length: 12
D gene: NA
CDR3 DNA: TGTGCCAGCAGTTTAGCCGGGGCTACGCAGTATTTT
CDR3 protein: CASSLAGATQYF

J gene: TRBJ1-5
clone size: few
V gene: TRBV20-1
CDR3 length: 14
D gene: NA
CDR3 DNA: TGCAGTGCTTATGACAGCTGGAGCAATCAGCCCCAGCATTTT
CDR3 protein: CSAYDSWSNQPQHF

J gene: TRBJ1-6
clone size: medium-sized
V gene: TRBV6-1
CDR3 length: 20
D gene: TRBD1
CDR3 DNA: TGTGCCAGCAGTCCCCTCGGGGGACAGGGGTTTAGTTCATTTGGTTCACCCCTCCACTTT
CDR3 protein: CASSPLGGQGFSSFGSPLHF

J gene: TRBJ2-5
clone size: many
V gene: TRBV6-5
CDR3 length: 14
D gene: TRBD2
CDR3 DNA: TGTGCCAGCAGTTACGGGGAGGGAAGAGAGACCCAGTACTTC
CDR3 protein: CASSYGEGRETQYF

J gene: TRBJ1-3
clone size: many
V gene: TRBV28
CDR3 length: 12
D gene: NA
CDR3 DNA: TGTGCCAGCCAAAATTCGTGGGACACCATATATTTT
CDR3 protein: CASQNSWDTIYF

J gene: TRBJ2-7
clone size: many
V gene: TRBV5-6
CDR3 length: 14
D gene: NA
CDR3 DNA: TGTGCCAGCAGCTTGTTTCCCGGGTCCCTCGAGCAGTACTTC
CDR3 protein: CASSLFPGSLEQYF

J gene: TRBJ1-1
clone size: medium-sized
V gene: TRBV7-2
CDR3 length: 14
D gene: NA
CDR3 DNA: TGTGCCAGCAGCTTACGTCACTCGAACACTGAAGCTTTCTTT
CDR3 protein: CASSLRHSNTEAFF

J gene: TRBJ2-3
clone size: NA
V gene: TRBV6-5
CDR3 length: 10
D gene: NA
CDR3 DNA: TGTGCCAGCACAACAGATACGCAGTATTTT
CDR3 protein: CASTTDTQYF

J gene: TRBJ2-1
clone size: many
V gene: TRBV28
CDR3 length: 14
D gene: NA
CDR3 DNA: TGTGCCAGCAGTTCTACGGGAGCCGGGGATGAGCAGTTCTTC
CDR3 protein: CASSSTGAGDEQFF

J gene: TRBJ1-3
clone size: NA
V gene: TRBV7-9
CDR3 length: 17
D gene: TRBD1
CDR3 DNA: TGTGCCAGCAGCCCCGGACAGGGGGCCCATTCTGGAAACACCATATATTTT
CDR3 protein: CASSPGQGAHSGNTIYF

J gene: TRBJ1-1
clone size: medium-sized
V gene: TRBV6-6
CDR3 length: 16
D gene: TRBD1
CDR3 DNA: TGTGCCAGCAGGGGGGGACAGGGTGCGAGAAAGGCTGAAGCTTTCTTT
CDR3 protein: CASRGGQGARKAEAFF

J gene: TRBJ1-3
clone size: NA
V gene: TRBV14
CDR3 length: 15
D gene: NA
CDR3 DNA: TGTGCCAGCAGCTCTGTTGACAGGCTTGGAAACACCATATATTTT
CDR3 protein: CASSSVDRLGNTIYF

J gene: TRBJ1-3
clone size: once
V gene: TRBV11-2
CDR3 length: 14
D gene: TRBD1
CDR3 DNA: TGTGCCAGCAGCTTAGATCGACAGGGGACGGCCATATATTTT
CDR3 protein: CASSLDRQGTAIYF

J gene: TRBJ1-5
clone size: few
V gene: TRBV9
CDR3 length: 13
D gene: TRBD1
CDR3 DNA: TGTGCCAGCAGCGGTACAGGGGATCAGCCCCAGCATTTT
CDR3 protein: CASSGTGDQPQHF

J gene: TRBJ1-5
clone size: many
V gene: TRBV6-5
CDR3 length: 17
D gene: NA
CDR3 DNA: TGTGCCAGCAGTTACTCGAGAGTGCGCAGGGCGGATCAGCCCCAGCATTTT
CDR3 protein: CASSYSRVRRADQPQHF

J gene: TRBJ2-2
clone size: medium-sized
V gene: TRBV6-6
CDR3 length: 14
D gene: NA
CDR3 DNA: TGTGCCAGCAGTTCCAATGCGAACACCGGGGAGCTGTTTTTT
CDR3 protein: CASSSNANTGELFF

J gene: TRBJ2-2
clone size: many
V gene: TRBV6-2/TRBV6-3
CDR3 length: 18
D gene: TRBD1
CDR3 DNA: TGTGCCAGCAGTTACTCGCCTCGGGGACAGGGCTACACCGGGGAGCTGTTTTTT
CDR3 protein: CASSYSPRGQGYTGELFF

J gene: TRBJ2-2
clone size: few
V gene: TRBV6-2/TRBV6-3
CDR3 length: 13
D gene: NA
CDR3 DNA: TGTGCCAGCTCATCGACATGGACCGGGGAGCTGTTTTTT
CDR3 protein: CASSSTWTGELFF

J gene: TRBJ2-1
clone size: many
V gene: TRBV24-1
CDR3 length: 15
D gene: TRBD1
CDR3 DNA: TGTGCCACCAGTGAAGGGACAGGGGATTCCAATGAGCAGTTCTTC
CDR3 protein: CATSEGTGDSNEQFF